Detailed here is one T cell receptor (beta chain). The CDR3 runs 17 residues. With 4 bases clipped from V and 1 base from J, the junction kept 7 bases outside the gene matches. An amount of RNA that ranged from roughly 0.5 to 1 ug was reverse transcribed with random hexamers. TCRdb reanalysed the immunoSEQ multiplex PCR reads using MiXCR and keeps one entry per CDR3 protein. The sample contains roughly 120,000 distinct CDR3 sequences, about 92% of which appear only once. This sample was included in a study of CD8 T cells in Susac syndrome. This chain joins TRBV12-3 or TRBV12-4 and TRBJ2-2; TRBD1 agrees at 9 bases. Material for sequencing was CD4+ T cells from PBMCs. The receptor was derived from a human donor with multiple sclerosis. CDR3 residues: CASSSPPGQGNTGELFF. The CDR3 DNA follows: TGTGCCAGCAGTTCACCTCCGGGACAGGGGAACACCGGGGAGCTGTTTTTT.